The subject of this entry is one TCR beta chain. As yet, its antigen is unknown. The sample originates from a study of shared clonotypes between healthy human individuals. Donors comprised healthy HIV-negative adults lacking recent acute infections or vaccinations. The study's findings and limits: Among a few donors, roughly 5.5% of naive CD4 clonotypes were found in common. Estimated richness was generally greater in naive than memory subsets.

The genomic DNA of each subset was split evenly across several immunoSEQ plates. Produced via immunoSEQ multiplex PCR; TCRdb's table is partial and in-frame only. Found here are 1.6 million or so clones, roughly 96% of them singletons; the top ten hold 0.95% to 1.5%. This receptor was obtained from a man in his thirties or forties in good health. The specimen sequenced was naive CD4+ T cells sorted from blood. The subset was: CD45RA+ positively selected.

CDR3 in amino acids: CASSLSGDGNTIYF. DNA of the CDR3: TGCGCCAGCAGCTTGTCAGGGGACGGAAACACCATATATTTT. The chain carries TRBV5-1 and TRBJ1-3, with D possibly matching TRBD1 (6 bases). V dropped 1 base and J dropped 4 bases, with 9 bases sitting between them. CDR3 length: 14 residues. Germline assignment: CDR1 SGHRS and CDR2 YFSETQ.